Below, one T cell receptor beta chain is given with its context. This sample was taken from a study of shared clonotypes between healthy human individuals. CDR3 size: 14 residues. V was trimmed by 5 bases and J by 7 bases, leaving 16 bases between them. CDR1 and CDR2 (germline): SGHNT, YENEEA. Using immunoSEQ multiplex PCR, the repertoire was profiled, and TCRdb retains in-frame clones only, with some absent. The profile shows over 850,000 clones, about four fifths of them singletons. The TCR was taken from a man between 18 and 35 years old in good health. Some clones in this sample may be carry-over from other donors' samples. The sequenced sample was memory CD4+ T cells from PBMCs. This sample's subset: CD45RA-negative fraction. The chain has TRBV11-3 and TRBJ2-3; D not resolved. In DNA, the CDR3 is TGTGCCAGCAGCGGGCCCCCGGCGGTATATACGCAGTATTTT. It encodes CASSGPPAVYTQYF.